The 4 T cell receptor beta chains in this list originate from one sample, sequenced in a study of CD8 T cells in ankylosing spondylitis. TCRdb itself ran the 5' RACE reads through MiXCR, one entry per CDR3 protein. The profile shows 200,000 to 250,000 distinct CDR3 sequences, around 25% of them singletons. The specimen sequenced was blood, either unsorted or a sorted T cell fraction (not recorded which). All receptors come from a male donor with ankylosing spondylitis or in good health (not recorded which).

This clonotype was detected only a few times. The chain's CDR3 is CSARLVQGTNSPLHF. The CDR3 DNA sequence: TGCAGTGCTAGACTAGTACAGGGCACCAATTCACCCCTCCACTTT. The V call is TRBV20-1, the J call TRBJ1-6; D is perhaps TRBD1 (6 bases). V was trimmed by 2 bases and J by 7 bases, leaving 15 bases between them. The CDR3 is 15 amino acids. Germline V CDR1 and CDR2: DFQATT, SNEGSKA (reference sequence).

This clonotype was found once. Possible read error: a much larger clone is one base away. No conserved phenylalanine or tryptophan is present at the end of the CDR3, so a read error is the likely explanation. The chain links TRBV27 to TRBJ1-6; 8 bases agree with TRBD1. Germline trimming cut 5 bases from V and 6 bases from J; bases unmatched to any gene: 9. The CDR3 is 16 amino acids. The germline V gene encodes CDR1 MNHEY and CDR2 SMNVEV (reference sequence). This chain's CDR3 is CASSTRTGTRNSPLHS. The DNA for the CDR3 is TGTGCCAGCAGTACTAGGACAGGGACGCGTAATTCACCCCTCCACTCT.

In this sample, this clonotype turned up a few times. J is TRBJ2-7 and V is TRBV20-1; no firm D call. The germline V and J ends were trimmed by 1 base and 1 base, with 8 bases remaining between them. The V gene's germline CDR1 is DFQATT and CDR2 SNEGSKA (reference sequence). The CDR3 is 13 residues long. CDR3 amino acids: CSARAPVSYEQYF. DNA for the CDR3: TGCAGTGCTAGAGCCCCAGTTTCCTACGAGCAGTACTTC.

This clonotype was recorded many times. The chain links TRBV20-1 to TRBJ2-7; no definite D call. The CDR3 has 12 residues. Trimming left V 4 bases short and J 2 bases short, with 9 bases between. The germline gives CDR1 DFQATT, CDR2 SNEGSKA (reference sequence). The CDR3 loop is CSAMDPAYEQYF. CDR3 DNA: TGCAGTGCTATGGACCCGGCCTACGAGCAGTACTTC.